The 15 T cell receptor beta chains below come from one sample, sequenced in a study of T-cell reconstitution after alpha-beta-depleted transplantation in children. TCRbeta library preparation incorporated unique molecular identifiers. MiXCR, applied by TCRdb to the PCR reads, yields one record per CDR3 protein. The sample records over 400,000 distinct CDR3 sequences, approximately 42% being singletons. This specimen was PBMCs, taken before TCRalphabeta/CD19-depleted stem cell transplant. Receptors originate from a girl aged 2-10 years with aplastic anemia, due to receive a stem cell transplant.

This clonotype occurred a few times. The genes are TRBV20-1 and TRBJ2-7, with TRBD2 matching over 13 bases. The junction had 9 bases not matched to a gene; V was cut back by 6 bases and J by 7 bases. The germline gives CDR1 DFQATT, CDR2 SNEGSKA (reference sequence). This CDR3 has 14 amino acids. The CDR3 is CSARGLAGVGEQYF. For the CDR3, the DNA is TGCAGTGCCCGAGGACTAGCGGGAGTGGGGGAGCAGTACTTC.

This clonotype was detected ten times or more. The genes are TRBV6-1 and TRBJ2-7; 9 nucleotides agree with TRBD1. This CDR3 contains 15 residues. J was trimmed by 3 bases and V by 6 bases; bases with no gene match: 9. Germline V gives CDR1 MNHNS, CDR2 SASEGT. In DNA, the CDR3 is TGTGCCAGCAGCGCCAGACAGGGGGGCCTCTACGAGCAGTACTTC. Encoded protein: CASSARQGGLYEQYF.

The rearrangement uses TRBV20-1 and TRBJ2-1; the D is unclear. The CDR3 contains 12 residues. Per germline, CDR1 DFQATT and CDR2 SNEGSKA (reference sequence). V lost 0 bases to trimming and J lost 7 bases, with 7 bases between them. The CDR3 DNA is TGCAGTGCTAGAGATCGACTGAATGAGCAGTTCTTC. Translated, it gives CSARDRLNEQFF.

CDR3 in amino acids: CAISGVPSGSYEQYF. The CDR3 DNA sequence: TGTGCCATCAGTGGGGTCCCCTCGGGCTCCTACGAGCAGTACTTC. This sequence joins TRBV10-3 and TRBJ2-7, with D unresolved. Germline lookup yields CDR1 ENHRY and CDR2 SYGVKD. The CDR3 totals 15 residues. V gave up 4 bases and J gave up 0 bases, with 13 bases separating them.

The V and J genes are TRBV6-2 or TRBV6-3 and TRBJ2-3; D is possibly TRBD2 (5 bases). Germline V gene lookup returns CDR1 MNHEY and CDR2 SVGEGT. The length of the CDR3 is 15 residues. Trimming removed 8 bases from V and 4 bases from J, with 19 bases in between. In nucleotides, the CDR3 is TGTGCCAGCTTCCAAGATCCGTTCGGGGCAGATACGCAGTATTTT. Its translation is CASFQDPFGADTQYF.

This clonotype was seen a few times. The chain links TRBV19 to TRBJ2-3; TRBD1 aligns across 9 bases. This CDR3 spans 14 amino acids. Per germline, CDR1 LNHDA and CDR2 SQIVND (reference sequence). V lost 10 bases and J lost 2; bases outside the gene matches: 7. This chain's CDR3 is CATNLQGATDTQYF. CDR3 nucleotides: TGTGCCACTAATTTACAGGGGGCCACAGATACGCAGTATTTT.

The chain couples TRBV20-1 to TRBJ2-3; no reliable D call. The length of the CDR3 is 16 residues. Trimming pared 3 bases from V and 3 bases from J, leaving 19 bases between. CDR1 is DFQATT and CDR2 is SNEGSKA in the germline V gene (reference sequence). This CDR3 is CSASMRLLSVTDTQYF. The CDR3 DNA is TGCAGTGCTAGCATGAGACTCCTTTCAGTAACAGATACGCAGTATTTT.

The gene calls are TRBV20-1 and TRBJ1-1; no definite D call. This CDR3 comprises 13 residues. The V end lost 1 base, the J end lost 7 bases, and 13 bases lay between the germline ends. Germline V gene lookup returns CDR1 DFQATT and CDR2 SNEGSKA (reference sequence). The CDR3 nucleotides are TGCAGTGCTAGAGTCAAACTTCAAAGTGAAGCTTTCTTT. This codes for CSARVKLQSEAFF.

This clonotype is medium-sized within its sample. The chain combines TRBV9 with TRBJ1-1; D ambiguous. Germline V gene data show CDR1 as SGDLS and CDR2 as YYNGEE. Trimming removed 0 bases from V and 4 bases from J, with 13 bases in between. The CDR3 contains 15 residues. CDR3 DNA: TGTGCCAGCAGCGTAGTCGCGGGCGAGGGCACTGAAGCTTTCTTT. Amino acids: CASSVVAGEGTEAFF.

The chain carries TRBV4-2 and TRBJ2-3, with 11 positions matching TRBD2. CDR1 is LGHNA, CDR2 YNFKEQ, per germline. The CDR3 loop spans 16 amino acids. With 6 bases clipped from V and 0 bases from J, the junction kept 5 bases outside the gene matches. In nucleotides, the CDR3 is TGTGCCAGCAGGGTGCTAGCGGGGGGTAGCACAGATACGCAGTATTTT. Translated, it gives CASRVLAGGSTDTQYF.

This chain uses TRBV9 with TRBJ2-6; the match to TRBD2 covers 9 bases. J lost 0 bases, V lost 4 bases, and 8 bases had no gene match. CDR1 and CDR2 (germline): SGDLS, YYNGEE. CDR3 size: 18 residues. The CDR3 protein is CASSSKTSGDSGANVLTF. In DNA form, the CDR3 reads TGTGCCAGCAGCAGCAAGACTAGCGGAGACTCTGGGGCCAACGTCCTGACTTTC.

Ten or more counts support this clonotype. The chain recombines TRBV7-8 with TRBJ2-3; 8 bases are a match to TRBD2. Per the germline V gene, CDR1 is SGHVS and CDR2 is FQNEAQ. Trimming removed 5 bases from V and 2 bases from J; junction bases left unmatched: 9. The CDR3 covers 16 residues. The chain's CDR3 is CASSPIAGSYTDTQYF. CDR3 bases: TGTGCCAGCAGCCCCATAGCGGGATCTTACACAGATACGCAGTATTTT.

This chain connects TRBV5-1 to TRBJ2-1; TRBD2 agrees at 12 bases. V shed 2 bases, J shed 8 bases, and the junction held 8 bases outside the gene matches. CDR3 length: 16 amino acids. Germline CDR1 and CDR2: SGHRS and YFSETQ. CDR3 residues: CASSFRLAGDLDEQFF. CDR3 sequence (DNA): TGCGCCAGCAGCTTCCGACTAGCGGGAGATCTCGATGAGCAGTTCTTC.

This clonotype was seen at least ten times. V and J are TRBV18 and TRBJ1-1; D not resolved. This CDR3 contains 12 residues. V lost 5 bases, J lost 1 base, and 5 bases lay in between. Germline assignment: CDR1 KGHSH and CDR2 LQKENI. The CDR3 DNA reads as TGTGCCAGCTCAATAAGGAACACTGAAGCTTTCTTT. Translation: CASSIRNTEAFF.

Many counts were recorded for this clonotype. The chain is built from TRBV7-2 and TRBJ2-7; D is possibly TRBD1 or TRBD2 (5 bases each). V gave up 1 base and J gave up 5 bases, with 15 bases separating them. Germline V lookup: CDR1 SGHTA, CDR2 FQGNSA. The CDR3 has 15 amino acids. This CDR3 reads CASSLVVGTPHEQYF. CDR3 DNA: TGTGCCAGCAGCTTAGTTGTCGGGACCCCCCACGAGCAGTACTTC.